Following are 8 T cell receptor beta chains from one sample sequenced in a study of tumor-infiltrating lymphocytes in localized non-small cell lung cancer (dated by TCRdb to the early 2020s). Library prep was done by the immunoSEQ multiplex PCR assay. Here the immuneACCESS table is served through TCRdb, limited to in-frame sequences with V and J called. Missing clones are a known gap in these copies; in checked studies unresolved V genes cover under half, and the rest lacks a known reason. Present in this sample are more than 20,000 clones, 73% of which were seen just once. Of the sample, 6% to 6.5% falls within the top ten clones. The sample comprised lung tumor tissue. These receptors were obtained from a human donor with non-small cell lung cancer.

This clone was seen more than once but under ten times. This chain connects TRBV6-5 to TRBJ2-7, with TRBD1 matching over 8 bases. Germline values: CDR1 MNHEY, CDR2 SVGAGI. This CDR3 has 16 amino acids. The V gene end was trimmed by 2 bases and the J gene end by 2 bases; junction bases not matched to a gene: 8. CDR3: CASSYGYRGAPYEQYF. Written as DNA, the CDR3 is TGTGCCAGCAGTTACGGATACAGGGGGGCCCCCTACGAGCAGTACTTC.

This clone was seen a few times. This sequence joins TRBV4-1 and TRBJ2-1; 10 bases are a match to TRBD2. Looked up from germline, CDR1 is MGHRA and CDR2 is YSYEKL. V lost 8 bases and J lost 5; bases outside the gene matches: 9. CDR3 size: 15 residues. The CDR3: CASSKAGGQNNEQFF. The CDR3 nucleotides are TGCGCCAGCTCGAAAGCGGGGGGGCAGAACAATGAGCAGTTCTTC.

The chain links TRBV6-5 to TRBJ2-7, with D tentatively TRBD1 (5 bases). The CDR3 runs 13 residues. Germline V lookup: CDR1 MNHEY, CDR2 SVGAGI. Trimming stripped 2 bases from V and 1 base from J, with 6 bases between. CDR3 DNA sequence: TGTGCCAGCAGTTACGACAGATCCTACGAGCAGTACTTC. Its translation is CASSYDRSYEQYF.

V is TRBV19 and J is TRBJ1-1; TRBD1 matches at 8 bases. Germline V CDR1 and CDR2: LNHDA, SQIVND (reference sequence). V was pared by 3 bases and J by 12 bases, with 6 bases of the junction left unmatched. CDR3 size: 12 residues. The CDR3 spells CASSIDRGRSFF. Written as DNA, the CDR3 is TGTGCCAGTAGTATCGACAGGGGAAGGTCTTTCTTT.

This clone has just a few counts. The chain couples TRBV27 to TRBJ1-1, with TRBD1 as a possible D gene (6 bases). This CDR3 is 14 amino acids long. V dropped 4 bases and J dropped 4 bases, with 13 bases sitting between them. Germline V CDR1 and CDR2: MNHEY, SMNVEV (reference sequence). The CDR3 sequence is CASSSRQGGTEAFF. Here the CDR3 DNA reads TGTGCCAGCAGTTCCCGCCAAGGGGGCACTGAAGCTTTCTTT.

The gene calls are TRBV11-2 and TRBJ2-2, with D hard to call. V lost 5 bases to trimming and J lost 3 bases, with 4 bases between them. The germline V gene encodes CDR1 SGHAT and CDR2 FQNNGV. The CDR3 has 12 amino acids. CDR3 sequence (DNA): TGTGCCAGCAGCCCTGACACCGGGGAGCTGTTTTTT. Amino acid sequence: CASSPDTGELFF.

This clone was seen a few times. The gene calls are TRBV30 and TRBJ1-1, with D tentatively TRBD1 (6 bases). CDR1 and CDR2 (germline): GTSNPN, SVGIG (reference sequence). Trimming cost V 3 bases and J 0 bases, with 14 bases left between them. This CDR3 is built from 15 residues. CDR3 region: CAWSGSTGLNTEAFF. CDR3 coding DNA: TGTGCCTGGAGCGGCTCCACAGGGTTGAACACTGAAGCTTTCTTT.

This clone was seen more than once but under ten times. This chain uses TRBV7-2 with TRBJ2-1; no clear D. Between the trimmed V and J ends, which lost 2 bases and 8 bases, there was a span of 13 bases. CDR1 is SGHTA, CDR2 FQGNSA, per germline. This CDR3 has 14 amino acids. The CDR3 region is CASSLRRGTDEQFF. For the CDR3, the DNA is TGTGCCAGCAGCTTACGCCGTGGAACGGATGAGCAGTTCTTC.